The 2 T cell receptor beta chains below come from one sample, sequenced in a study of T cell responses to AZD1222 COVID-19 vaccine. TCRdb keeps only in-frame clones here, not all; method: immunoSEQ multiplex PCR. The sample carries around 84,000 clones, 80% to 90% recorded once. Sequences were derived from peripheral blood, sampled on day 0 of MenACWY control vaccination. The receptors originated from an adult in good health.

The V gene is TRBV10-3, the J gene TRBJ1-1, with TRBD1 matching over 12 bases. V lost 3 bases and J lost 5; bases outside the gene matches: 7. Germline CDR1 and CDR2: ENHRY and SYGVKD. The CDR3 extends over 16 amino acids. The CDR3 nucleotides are TGTGCCATCAGTGAAAGGGACAGGGGGCTTGGGACTGAAGCTTTCTTT. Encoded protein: CAISERDRGLGTEAFF.

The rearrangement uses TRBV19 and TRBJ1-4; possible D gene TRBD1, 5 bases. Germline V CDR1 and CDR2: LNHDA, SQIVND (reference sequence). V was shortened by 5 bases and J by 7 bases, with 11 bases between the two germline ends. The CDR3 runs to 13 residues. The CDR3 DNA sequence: TGTGCCAGTAGTTGGGGCATCGCTGAAAAACTGTTTTTT. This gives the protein CASSWGIAEKLFF.